The source of this T cell receptor beta chain is a study of blood T cell repertoires in COVID-19. Study-wide background: There were acute and convalescent COVID-19 samples, and they came from the United States, Italy and Spain.

The CDR3 consists of 14 residues. The trim removed 3 bases at V and 5 bases at J, leaving 3 bases unmatched. Germline V CDR1 and CDR2: MDHEN, SYDVKM. Some clones are missing from TCRdb's copy, which holds only in-frame ones; the method was immunoSEQ multiplex PCR. The data hold around 70,000 clones, with roughly 85% observed a single time. V is TRBV28 and J is TRBJ1-4, with 7 bases fitting TRBD1. The clonotype comes from a man aged 60 to 69 with active or convalescent COVID-19. Specimen: peripheral blood. CDR3 DNA: TGTGCCAGCAGTTTCTCACAGGGGAATGAAAAACTGTTTTTT. Translation gives CASSFSQGNEKLFF.